The 4 T cell receptor beta chains reported below all come from one sample, sequenced in a study of blood T cell repertoires in COVID-19. Repertoires were generated with immunoSEQ multiplex PCR, while TCRdb's copy carries only in-frame clones and drops some. The profile shows a few hundred thousand clones, about four fifths of them singletons. Sequenced material: PBMCs or T cells enriched from blood (not recorded which). These receptor sequences come from a woman in her forties with acute COVID-19.

The chain combines TRBV6-2 or TRBV6-3 with TRBJ1-2, with D tentatively TRBD1 (5 bases). The V end lost 4 bases, the J end lost 2 bases, and 17 bases lay between the germline ends. Germline-derived CDR1 and CDR2 are MNHEY and SVGEGT. There are 16 residues in the CDR3. Here the CDR3 reads CASSSIMDTFNYGYTF. As DNA, the CDR3 is TGTGCCAGCAGTTCCATTATGGACACCTTCAACTATGGCTACACCTTC.

This chain links TRBV7-6 with TRBJ1-5; D not resolved. This CDR3 contains 13 residues. V lost 2 bases and J 5 bases, leaving 7 bases between the germline ends. From germline, CDR1 is SGHVS and CDR2 FNYEAQ. CDR3 in DNA: TGTGCCAGCAGCTTAAGCGAGGATCAGCCCCAGCATTTT. This sequence encodes CASSLSEDQPQHF.

The V and J genes are TRBV5-1 and TRBJ1-1, with TRBD1 matching over 10 bases. The CDR3 is made up of 15 amino acids. V shed 5 bases, J shed 5 bases, and the junction held 9 bases outside the gene matches. Per the germline V gene, CDR1 is SGHRS and CDR2 is YFSETQ. CDR3 loop: CASREGQGLGTEAFF. The CDR3 DNA follows: TGCGCCAGCAGAGAGGGACAGGGGCTGGGGACTGAAGCTTTCTTT.

The chain combines TRBV5-1 with TRBJ2-3, with D hard to call. V lost 4 bases and J lost 3, with 9 bases in between. The CDR3 sequence is 13 residues long. Germline CDR1 SGHRS, CDR2 YFSETQ. The CDR3, as DNA: TGCGCCAGCAGCAGCCCTACGACAGATACGCAGTATTTT. Amino acids: CASSSPTTDTQYF.